This is a list of T cell receptor beta chains from one sample in a study of technical replicates of blood from a handful of donors. Clones were read by immunoSEQ multiplex PCR, and TCRdb kept only the in-frame ones, dropping some. The sample holds tens of thousands of clones, about nine tenths seen once. Sequenced input: T cells isolated from PBMCs. The source of these receptors is a human donor in good health. CDR3s include the opening cysteine and the closing phenylalanine or tryptophan. The D gene is left open where the match is weak. Clone size is given for some rows only: seen once, a few or many times, or a class if the clone is expanded.

D gene: -; CDR3 length: 17; clone size: -; J gene: TRBJ1-4; V gene: TRBV15; CDR3 protein: CATSTLVDSTTNEKLFF; CDR3 DNA: TGTGCCACCAGCACCCTGGTGGACAGTACAACTAATGAAAAACTGTTTTTT
D gene: TRBD2; CDR3 length: 17; clone size: -; J gene: TRBJ2-1; V gene: TRBV19; CDR3 protein: CASSIAWGLAGVYEQFF; CDR3 DNA: TGTGCCAGTAGTATTGCGTGGGGTCTAGCGGGAGTCTATGAGCAGTTCTTC
D gene: -; CDR3 length: 14; clone size: -; J gene: TRBJ2-5; V gene: TRBV5-1; CDR3 protein: CASSLAGDGETQYF; CDR3 DNA: TGCGCCAGCAGCTTGGCAGGGGATGGAGAGACCCAGTACTTC
D gene: -; CDR3 length: 15; clone size: -; J gene: TRBJ2-6; V gene: TRBV27; CDR3 protein: CASSLLASGANVLTF; CDR3 DNA: TGTGCCAGCAGTTTACTGGCCTCTGGGGCCAACGTCCTGACTTTC
D gene: -; CDR3 length: 13; clone size: few; J gene: TRBJ1-2; V gene: TRBV6-1; CDR3 protein: CASRGLSGHGYTF; CDR3 DNA: TGTGCCAGCAGGGGACTTTCCGGTCATGGCTACACCTTC
D gene: TRBD1; CDR3 length: 15; clone size: -; J gene: TRBJ1-4; V gene: TRBV7-9; CDR3 protein: CASSSLTGPWEKLFF; CDR3 DNA: TGTGCCAGCAGCTCCCTGACAGGGCCGTGGGAAAAACTGTTTTTT
D gene: -; CDR3 length: 12; clone size: -; J gene: TRBJ2-3; V gene: TRBV5-4; CDR3 protein: CASSLISDTQYF; CDR3 DNA: TGTGCCAGCAGCTTGATCTCAGATACGCAGTATTTT
D gene: TRBD1; CDR3 length: 16; clone size: -; J gene: TRBJ1-5; V gene: TRBV6-6; CDR3 protein: CASRRTGGGKGQPQHF; CDR3 DNA: TGTGCCAGCAGAAGGACAGGGGGAGGGAAAGGGCAGCCCCAGCATTTT
D gene: -; CDR3 length: 12; clone size: -; J gene: TRBJ1-5; V gene: TRBV6-6; CDR3 protein: CASGDNNQPQHF; CDR3 DNA: TGTGCCAGCGGGGACAATAATCAGCCCCAGCATTTT
D gene: -; CDR3 length: 12; clone size: once; J gene: TRBJ1-5; V gene: TRBV6-1; CDR3 protein: CASSEAYQPQHF; CDR3 DNA: TGTGCCAGCAGTGAGGCTTATCAGCCCCAGCATTTT